These 26 T cell receptor beta chains were all obtained from the same sample, sequenced in a study of molecular identifiers for immune sequencing clone quantification. Each CDR3 protein is one row after TCRdb ran MiXCR on the PCR reads. Of hundreds of thousands of distinct CDR3 sequences listed, 25% are singletons. Sequencing was carried out using naive CD8+ T cells from blood, with Jurkat cell RNA spiked in. As to subset: FACS-sorted CD8+CD4-CCR7+CD45RA+ naive T cells. These receptors all come from a human donor in good health. Some libraries in this study had Jurkat cell RNA spiked in.

The chain couples TRBV20-1 to TRBJ1-4; a possible D gene is TRBD1 (5 bases). The CDR3 runs 12 residues. Trimming cost V 7 bases and J 6 bases, with 12 bases left between them. Germline assignment: CDR1 DFQATT and CDR2 SNEGSKA (reference sequence). This CDR3 reads CSVSRVYEKLFF. Written as DNA, the CDR3 is TGCAGTGTGAGCAGGGTATATGAAAAACTGTTTTTT.

The CDR3 loop is CASSLRSTGLNTGELFF. The CDR3 nucleotides read TGTGCCAGCAGCTTACGATCGACAGGGTTGAACACCGGGGAGCTGTTTTTT. The J gene is TRBJ2-2, the V gene TRBV28, with 7 bases identical to TRBD1. Germline CDR1 MDHEN, CDR2 SYDVKM. Losses at the gene ends were 6 bases for V and 1 base for J; bases not matched to a gene: 11. This CDR3 region has 17 residues. The complete variable domain, with remaining parts taken from reference TRBV28 and TRBJ2-2, reads DVKVTQSSRYLVKRTGEKVFLECVQDMDHENMFWYRQDPGLGLRLIYFSYDVKMKEKGDIPEGYSVSREKKERFSLILESASTNQTSMYLCASSLRSTGLNTGELFFGEGSRLTVL.

Notes on this clonotype: A read error is possible here, since a much larger clone lies one base away. The chain employs TRBV28 and TRBJ1-2; no firm D call. The CDR3 length is 14 residues. CDR1 MDHEN and CDR2 SYDVKM come from the germline V gene. The CDR3 region is CTSSQLGSNYGYTF. The CDR3 DNA is TGTACCAGCAGTCAACTAGGGTCCAACTATGGCTACACCTTC.

This clonotype appeared many times. V gene TRBV7-6 combines with J gene TRBJ2-7; TRBD2 is a possible D gene (5 bases). V was pared by 3 bases and J by 5 bases, with 14 bases between. The CDR3 consists of 14 residues. CDR1 and CDR2 from the germline V gene are SGHVS and FNYEAQ. In DNA, the CDR3 is TGTGCCAGCAGCTTGGGTACGGGGTTGCACGAGCAGTACTTC. This gives the protein CASSLGTGLHEQYF.

Comments on this clonotype: A read error may be the cause here, since a much bigger clone is one base away. J is TRBJ2-7 and V is TRBV10-3; possibly TRBD1 for D (5 bases). CDR3 size: 14 residues. Germline-derived CDR1 and CDR2 are ENHRY and SYGVKD. Here the CDR3 DNA reads TGTACCATCAGTGAGACGGACAAGTCCTACGAGCAGTACTTC. Translated: CTISETDKSYEQYF.

The genes are TRBV4-3 and TRBJ2-3, with 11 nucleotides matching TRBD1. This CDR3 is built from 16 residues. Germline lookup yields CDR1 LGHNA and CDR2 YSLEER. The V segment lost 4 bases and the J segment 5 bases; nucleotides outside the gene matches: 8. CDR3 protein: CASSPVGQGDLDTQYF. DNA for the CDR3: TGCGCCAGCAGCCCAGTGGGACAGGGGGATCTAGATACGCAGTATTTT.

This clonotype was observed many times. This chain links TRBV5-5 with TRBJ2-5, with 7 bases aligning to TRBD1. The CDR3 sequence is 14 residues long. The V segment lost 4 bases and the J segment 0 bases; nucleotides outside the gene matches: 3. Germline assignment: CDR1 SGHKS and CDR2 YYEKEE (reference sequence). The chain's CDR3 is CASSEGQNQETQYF. DNA for the CDR3: TGTGCCAGCAGCGAGGGACAGAACCAAGAGACCCAGTACTTC.

On this clonotype itself: A read error is possible here, since a much larger clone lies one base away. The chain is built from TRBV6-4 and TRBJ1-5, with D perhaps matching TRBD1 (5 bases). The germline V gene encodes CDR1 MRHNA and CDR2 SNTAGT. The CDR3 loop spans 14 amino acids. In nucleotides, the CDR3 is TGTGCCAGTTGCGGGGCCCCCACGGAGCAGCTCCAGCATTTT. This codes for CASCGAPTEQLQHF.

V usage is TRBV19 and J usage is TRBJ1-1; D may be TRBD1 (6 bases). V lost 8 bases, J lost 5 bases, and 9 bases lay in between. Germline-derived CDR1 and CDR2 are LNHDA and SQIVND (reference sequence). The CDR3 covers 11 residues. The CDR3 DNA sequence: TGTGCCAGTTTCAGGGGAACTGAAGCTTTCTTT. Its protein is CASFRGTEAFF.

Ten or more counts support this clonotype. This chain joins TRBV11-2 and TRBJ2-7; D unresolved. This CDR3 contains 13 residues. The germline V gene encodes CDR1 SGHAT and CDR2 FQNNGV. With 3 bases removed from V and 6 bases from J, the gap between germline ends came to 12 bases. In nucleotides, the CDR3 is TGTGCCAGCAGCTTGACTGTCTGGGGCGAGCAGTACTTC. The encoded protein is CASSLTVWGEQYF. Full variable domain (rest looked up from reference TRBV11-2 and TRBJ2-7): EAGVAQSPRYKIIEKRQSVAFWCNPISGHATLYWYQQILGQGPKLLIQFQNNGVVDDSQLPKDRFSAERLKGVDSTLKIQPAKLEDSAVYLCASSLTVWGEQYFGPGTRLTVT.

This clonotype was observed at least ten times. The chain has TRBV20-1 and TRBJ1-1; 7 nucleotides match TRBD1. This CDR3 has 14 residues. Unmatched junction bases numbered 8, after V lost 5 bases and J lost 2 bases. Germline assignment: CDR1 DFQATT and CDR2 SNEGSKA (reference sequence). This chain's CDR3 is CSAPHRGENTEAFF. CDR3 DNA sequence: TGCAGTGCTCCCCACAGGGGAGAAAACACTGAAGCTTTCTTT.

The chain couples TRBV5-5 to TRBJ2-1; weak D call: TRBD2 (5 bases). V lost 0 bases and J lost 6, with 13 bases in between. CDR3 size: 15 residues. CDR1 is SGHKS and CDR2 is YYEKEE in the germline V gene (reference sequence). The chain's CDR3 is CASSLDSSVVNEQFF. CDR3 nucleotides: TGTGCCAGCAGCTTGGATAGTAGCGTAGTCAATGAGCAGTTCTTC. Complete variable domain (other parts from reference TRBV5-5 and TRBJ2-1): DAGVTQSPTHLIKTRGQQVTLRCSPISGHKSVSWYQQVLGQGPQFIFQYYEKEERGRGNFPDRFSARQFPNYSSELNVNALLLGDSALYLCASSLDSSVVNEQFFGPGTRLTVL.

In regard to this clonotype: A clone one base away is much larger, so this may be a read error. This chain joins TRBV6-5 and TRBJ2-7, with 8 bases identical to TRBD1. Germline V gene sequence: CDR1 MNHEY, CDR2 SVGAGI. This CDR3 comprises 15 residues. V lost 7 bases, J lost 4 bases, and 12 bases stayed unmatched. The CDR3 DNA sequence: TGTGCCAGCAATGCACGGGACAGGTGGGGGTACGAGCAGTACTTC. It specifies CASNARDRWGYEQYF.

The genes are TRBV4-1 and TRBJ2-7, with D possibly called TRBD1 or TRBD2 (6 bases each). The CDR3 is made up of 16 amino acids. V lost 0 bases and J 3 bases, leaving 15 bases between the germline ends. Germline CDR1 MGHRA, CDR2 YSYEKL. The CDR3 DNA sequence: TGCGCCAGCAGCCAAGATACGGGGGCAGGGTACTACGAGCAGTACTTC. It is translated as CASSQDTGAGYYEQYF.

Comment on this clonotype: It may be a read error: a sequence one base away is much more abundant. The V gene is TRBV6-1, the J gene TRBJ2-7; 7 nucleotides align to TRBD2. Trimming cost V 7 bases and J 7 bases; bases outside gene matches: 16. Germline V gives CDR1 MNHNS, CDR2 SASEGT. The CDR3 has 15 residues. For the CDR3, the DNA is TGTGCCAGCATCTACAGCGGGGCCCTTTCTGGGGAGCAGTACTTC. It encodes CASIYSGALSGEQYF.

In this sample, this clonotype turned up once. This rearrangement joins TRBV19 to TRBJ1-1; D remains unclear. The V end was cut by 6 bases, the J end by 0 bases, with 8 bases between. The CDR3 totals 13 residues. CDR1 and CDR2 from the germline V gene are LNHDA and SQIVND (reference sequence). The CDR3 DNA follows: TGTGCCAGTAGCATAAACATGAACACTGAAGCTTTCTTT. Protein sequence: CASSINMNTEAFF.

The V gene is TRBV6-2 or TRBV6-3, the J gene TRBJ1-5, with D maybe TRBD1 (5 bases). In germline, CDR1 is MNHEY, CDR2 SVGEGT. V lost 11 bases, J lost 1 base, and 21 bases lay in between. The CDR3 spans 16 residues. CDR3 DNA sequence: TGTGCCCGCACCGGGGCCTTGGATGGCAGCAATCAGCCCCAGCATTTT. This codes for CARTGALDGSNQPQHF.

In the case of this clonotype: A much more abundant neighbour one base away suggests this may be a read error. V is TRBV7-2 and J is TRBJ2-7; D not resolved. The germline gives CDR1 SGHTA, CDR2 FQGNSA. The length of the CDR3 is 13 residues. The CDR3 region is CASSWTLGYELYF. In DNA, the CDR3 is TGTGCCAGCAGCTGGACCCTAGGCTACGAGCTGTACTTC.

Concerning this clonotype itself: This could be a read error, since a much larger clone is one nucleotide away. The genes are TRBV7-9 and TRBJ1-1; unclear D gene. Trimming left V 5 bases short and J 7 bases short, with 17 bases between. The CDR3 length is 14 residues. Germline values: CDR1 SEHNR, CDR2 FQNEAQ (reference sequence). CDR3 DNA: TGTGCCAGCAGCCCCGTCAGGACTTTTATTGAAGCTTTCTTT. Its translation: CASSPVRTFIEAFF.

With regard to this clonotype: Possible read error: a much larger clone is one base away. The V gene is TRBV7-2, the J gene TRBJ2-5, with 11 bases matching TRBD2. Trimming removed 5 bases from V and 2 bases from J; junction bases left unmatched: 4. The CDR3 runs to 15 residues. Germline assignment: CDR1 SGHTA and CDR2 FQGNSA. CDR3 DNA: TGTGCCAGCAGCCCGACTAGCGGGGATCAAGAGACCCAGTACTTC. Its translation: CASSPTSGDQETQYF.

This clonotype was counted between two and nine times. The rearrangement links TRBV30 to TRBJ2-7; 15 nucleotides line up with TRBD2. The V gene end was trimmed by 0 bases and the J gene end by 5 bases; junction bases not matched to a gene: 14. This CDR3 region has 19 residues. CDR1 is GTSNPN and CDR2 is SVGIG in the germline V gene (reference sequence). CDR3 protein: CAWSVTTGLAGGPGHEQYF. DNA of the CDR3: TGTGCCTGGAGTGTAACAACGGGACTAGCGGGAGGCCCGGGCCACGAGCAGTACTTC.

This clonotype was recorded at least ten times. V gene TRBV7-6 combines with J gene TRBJ2-4, with D maybe TRBD1 (6 bases). The CDR3 totals 14 residues. V shed 5 bases and J shed 5 bases, with 13 bases lying between them. Germline lookup yields CDR1 SGHVS and CDR2 FNYEAQ. The CDR3 loop reads CASSPGQPQNIQYF. The CDR3 DNA is TGTGCCAGCAGCCCCGGACAGCCCCAAAACATTCAGTACTTC.

This chain connects TRBV4-1 to TRBJ2-1; 9 bases agree with TRBD2. The CDR3 is 18 residues long. Unmatched junction bases numbered 9, after V lost 1 base and J lost 2 bases. Looked up from germline, CDR1 is MGHRA and CDR2 is YSYEKL. The CDR3 DNA follows: TGCGCCAGCAGCCAAGCTGATTTGGCGGGAGGGCCCTACAATGAGCAGTTCTTC. Its protein is CASSQADLAGGPYNEQFF.

This clonotype was seen a few times. The chain couples TRBV29-1 to TRBJ2-5; TRBD1 matches at 10 bases. Germline V CDR1 and CDR2: SQVTM, ANQGSEA. This CDR3 comprises 17 residues. V shed 6 bases and J 0 bases; nucleotides not matched to a gene: 13. CDR3 sequence reads: CSVDGTGENTYQETQYF. The CDR3 coding sequence is TGCAGCGTCGACGGGACAGGGGAAAACACGTACCAAGAGACCCAGTACTTC.

The table lists this clonotype with many counts. The V call is TRBV5-4, the J call TRBJ2-7; the match to TRBD1 covers 9 bases. The CDR3 sequence is 14 residues long. Germline V gene data show CDR1 as SGHNT and CDR2 as YYREEE (reference sequence). The J segment lost 5 bases and the V segment lost 1 base, leaving 4 bases of the junction unmatched. The chain's CDR3 is CASSLWDRVHEQYF. CDR3 nucleotides: TGTGCCAGCAGCTTGTGGGACAGGGTCCACGAGCAGTACTTC.

This clonotype was seen more than once but under ten times. The chain couples TRBV11-3 to TRBJ2-3; D is unresolved. V lost 6 bases and J lost 5, with 12 bases in between. There are 13 residues in the CDR3. From germline, CDR1 is SGHNT and CDR2 YENEEA. The CDR3 sequence is CASSDTFGDTQYF. The CDR3 DNA reads as TGTGCCAGCAGTGATACGTTTGGAGATACGCAGTATTTT.